Listed below are T cell receptor beta chains from one sample, sequenced in a study of blood T cell repertoires in COVID-19. Sequencing was performed with immunoSEQ multiplex PCR; in TCRdb, only in-frame clones are kept and a portion is missing. This table holds about 320,000 clones, around 88% found once. The sample was peripheral blood. The receptors derive from a woman aged 45-59 years with acute or convalescent COVID-19. Both conserved end residues are part of each CDR3. A D gene is named only where the DNA matches it firmly. Not every row has a clone size; where given, it reads once, few, many or a size class.

V,D,size,J,DNA,CDR3
TRBV6-5,-,-,TRBJ2-1,TGTGCCAGCAGTTACTCGATTGGCGGGAATGAGCAGTTCTTC,CASSYSIGGNEQFF
TRBV4-3,-,-,TRBJ2-5,TGCGCCAGCAGCCAAGATAGAGCGGGCGCTAAAGAGACCCAGTACTTC,CASSQDRAGAKETQYF
TRBV7-2,-,-,TRBJ2-3,TGTGCCAGCAGCCCTCCGGGGGTAGCGGACCGTAGCACAGATACGCAGTATTTT,CASSPPGVADRSTDTQYF
TRBV6-8,-,few,TRBJ1-6,TGTGCCAGCAGTTACGACATTAATTCACCCCTCCACTTT,CASSYDINSPLHF
TRBV18,TRBD1,-,TRBJ2-7,TGTGCCAGCTCACTGCGGACAGGGGAAAACGAGCAGTACTTC,CASSLRTGENEQYF
TRBV24-1,TRBD1,-,TRBJ1-1,TGTGCCACCAGTGAGCCCACAGGGGAAAAAGCTTTCTTT,CATSEPTGEKAFF
TRBV3-1/TRBV3-2,TRBD2,-,TRBJ2-5,TGTGCCAGCAGCCAAGCAGGGAGGACTAGCGGGGAAGAGACCCAGTACTTC,CASSQAGRTSGEETQYF
TRBV6-5,TRBD2,-,TRBJ2-1,TGTGCCAGCAGTTACCCGGCTAGCGGGGTCAATGAGCAGTTCTTC,CASSYPASGVNEQFF
TRBV3-1/TRBV3-2,TRBD2,-,TRBJ2-3,TGTGCCAGCAGCCTCGGGACTAGCGGGGTAAGCACAGATACGCAGTATTTT,CASSLGTSGVSTDTQYF
TRBV3-1/TRBV3-2,-,-,TRBJ2-1,TGTGCCAGCGAGGCGGGACCAAGGTCCTACAATGAGCAGTTCTTC,CASEAGPRSYNEQFF
TRBV6-5,TRBD1,few,TRBJ1-1,TGTGCCAGCAGCGGGACAGGGGCCACTGAAGCTTTCTTT,CASSGTGATEAFF
TRBV29-1,-,-,TRBJ1-2,TGCAGCGCCGCGACAGCTAACTATGGCTACACCTTC,CSAATANYGYTF
TRBV9,-,-,TRBJ1-2,TGTGCCAGCAGCTCAGTGGGGGGATGGGATGCCTACACCTTC,CASSSVGGWDAYTF
TRBV7-3,TRBD1,once,TRBJ2-1,TGTGCCAGCACTGTTCGAGGGGGCGCTGAGCAGTTCTTC,CASTVRGGAEQFF
TRBV19,-,-,TRBJ1-2,TGTGCCAGTAGTATCCACCCCAGGGAGGGACTTGGCTACACCTTC,CASSIHPREGLGYTF
TRBV4-1,TRBD2,-,TRBJ2-1,TGCGCCAGCAGCCAAGAGAGGCGGGGGGCGCGGGGCAATGAGCAGTTCTTC,CASSQERRGARGNEQFF
TRBV2,TRBD2,-,TRBJ2-5,TGTGCCAGCAGTGTCCTAGCGGGGTACCAAGAGACCCAGTACTTC,CASSVLAGYQETQYF
TRBV9,-,once,TRBJ2-3,TGTGCCAGCAGCGTAGGGGGAGGGGGAAACACAGATACGCAGTATTTT,CASSVGGGGNTDTQYF